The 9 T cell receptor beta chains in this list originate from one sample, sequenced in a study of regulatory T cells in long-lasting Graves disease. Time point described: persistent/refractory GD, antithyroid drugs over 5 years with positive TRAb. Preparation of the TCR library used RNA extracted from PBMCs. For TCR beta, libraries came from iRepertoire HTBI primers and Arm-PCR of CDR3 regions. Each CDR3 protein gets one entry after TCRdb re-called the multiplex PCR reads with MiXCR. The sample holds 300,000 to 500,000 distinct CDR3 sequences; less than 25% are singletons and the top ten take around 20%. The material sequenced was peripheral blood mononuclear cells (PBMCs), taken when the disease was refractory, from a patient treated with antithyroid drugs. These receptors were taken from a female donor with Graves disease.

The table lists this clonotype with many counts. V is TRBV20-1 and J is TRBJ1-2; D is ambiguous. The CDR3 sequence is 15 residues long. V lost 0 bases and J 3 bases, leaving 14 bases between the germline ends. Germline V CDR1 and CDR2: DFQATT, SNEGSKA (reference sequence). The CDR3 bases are TGCAGTGCTAGAGAGGGCCTGGCAGACCACTATGGCTACACCTTC. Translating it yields CSAREGLADHYGYTF.

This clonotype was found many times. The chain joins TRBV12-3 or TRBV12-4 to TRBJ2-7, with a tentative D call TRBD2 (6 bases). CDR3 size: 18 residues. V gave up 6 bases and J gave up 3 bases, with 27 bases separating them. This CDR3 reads CASSPTKALLAPGYEQYF. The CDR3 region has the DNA TGTGCCAGCAGCCCCACGAAGGCCCTTCTAGCGCCAGGCTACGAGCAGTACTTC.

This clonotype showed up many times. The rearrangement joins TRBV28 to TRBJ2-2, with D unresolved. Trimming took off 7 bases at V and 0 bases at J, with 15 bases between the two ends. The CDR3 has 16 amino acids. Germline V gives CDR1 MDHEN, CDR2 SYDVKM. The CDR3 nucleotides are TGTGCCAGCACCCACTTTGGGATTTCGAACACCGGGGAGCTGTTTTTT. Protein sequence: CASTHFGISNTGELFF.

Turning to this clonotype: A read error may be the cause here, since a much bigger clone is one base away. CDR3 region: CASSLLQANCGYTF. CDR3 DNA sequence: TGTGCCAGCAGTCTCTTACAGGCTAACTGTGGCTACACCTTC. The V and J genes are TRBV27 and TRBJ1-2; TRBD1 might be the D (5 bases). Germline V gives CDR1 MNHEY, CDR2 SMNVEV (reference sequence). This CDR3 is built from 14 residues.

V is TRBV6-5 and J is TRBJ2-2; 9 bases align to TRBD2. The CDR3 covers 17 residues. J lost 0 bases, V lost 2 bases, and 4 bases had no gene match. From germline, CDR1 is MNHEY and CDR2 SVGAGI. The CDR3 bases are TGTGCCAGCAGTTACGGGATAGCGGGAGCGAACACCGGGGAGCTGTTTTTT. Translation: CASSYGIAGANTGELFF.

In nucleotides, the CDR3 is TGTGCCAGCACCTCAACGGTTAGCGGTGTGTCATTTGGGGATGAGCAGTTCTTC. Its translation: CASTSTVSGVSFGDEQFF. The chain has TRBV6-1 and TRBJ2-5, with D maybe TRBD2 (6 bases). TRBJ2-1 explains the end of the DNA better; the J call may be wrong. This CDR3 region has 18 residues. CDR1 and CDR2 (germline): MNHNS, SASEGT.

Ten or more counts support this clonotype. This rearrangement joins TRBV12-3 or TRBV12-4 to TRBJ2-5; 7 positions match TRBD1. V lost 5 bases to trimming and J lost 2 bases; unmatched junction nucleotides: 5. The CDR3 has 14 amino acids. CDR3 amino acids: CASSHRGTQETQYF. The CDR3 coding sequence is TGTGCCAGCAGTCACAGGGGAACTCAAGAGACCCAGTACTTC.

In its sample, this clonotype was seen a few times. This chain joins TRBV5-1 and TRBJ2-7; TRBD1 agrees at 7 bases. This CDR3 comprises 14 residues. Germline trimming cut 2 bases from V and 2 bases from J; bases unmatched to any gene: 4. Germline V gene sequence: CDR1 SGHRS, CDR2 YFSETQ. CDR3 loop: CASSFDRETYEQYF. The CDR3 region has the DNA TGCGCCAGCAGCTTCGACAGGGAAACCTACGAGCAGTACTTC.

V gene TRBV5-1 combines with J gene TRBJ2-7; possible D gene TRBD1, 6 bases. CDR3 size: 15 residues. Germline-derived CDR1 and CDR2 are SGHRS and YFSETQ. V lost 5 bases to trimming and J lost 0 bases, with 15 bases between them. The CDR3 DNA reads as TGCGCCAGCAGGCCAACAGGGTTTTCCTCCTACGAGCAGTACTTC. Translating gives CASRPTGFSSYEQYF.